The 2 T cell receptor beta chains below all came from one sample that was sequenced in a study of T cell responses to AZD1222 COVID-19 vaccine. Only in-frame clones appear in the TCRdb table, and some are missing; sequencing was by immunoSEQ multiplex PCR. Counted here are approximately 150,000 clones, roughly 92% occurring once; the ten biggest clones make up roughly 1.2%. This specimen was peripheral blood, taken on day 0 of AZD1222 vaccination. The source of these receptors is an adult in good health.

This clone has only one observation. The chain links TRBV29-1 to TRBJ2-3, with 7 bases fitting TRBD2. The ends lost 3 bases at V and 1 base at J; junction bases unmatched: 13. This CDR3 has 17 residues. Per germline, CDR1 SQVTM and CDR2 ANQGSEA. Here the CDR3 reads CSVDGTLAARGTDTQYF. The CDR3 DNA is TGCAGCGTTGATGGGACCCTAGCGGCCCGTGGCACAGATACGCAGTATTTT.

The chain employs TRBV6-6 and TRBJ2-7; no clear D gene. CDR1 is MNHNY and CDR2 is SVGAGI in the germline V gene (reference sequence). CDR3 length: 13 residues. V lost 0 bases and J 6 bases, leaving 9 bases between the germline ends. The CDR3 loop is CASSYSAGSEQYV. CDR3 DNA sequence: TGTGCCAGCAGTTACTCCGCAGGCTCCGAGCAGTACGTC.